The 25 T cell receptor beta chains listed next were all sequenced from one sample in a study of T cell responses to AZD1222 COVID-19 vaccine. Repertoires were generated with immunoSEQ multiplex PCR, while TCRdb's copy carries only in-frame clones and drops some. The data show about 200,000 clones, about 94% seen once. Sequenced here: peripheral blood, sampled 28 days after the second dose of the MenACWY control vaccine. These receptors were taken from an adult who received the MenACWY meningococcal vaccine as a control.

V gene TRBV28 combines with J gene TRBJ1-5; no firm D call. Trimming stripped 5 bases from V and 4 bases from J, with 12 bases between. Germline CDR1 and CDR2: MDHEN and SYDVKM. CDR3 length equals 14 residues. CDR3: CASSPVTGNQPQHF. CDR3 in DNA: TGTGCCAGCAGTCCAGTGACCGGAAATCAGCCCCAGCATTTT.

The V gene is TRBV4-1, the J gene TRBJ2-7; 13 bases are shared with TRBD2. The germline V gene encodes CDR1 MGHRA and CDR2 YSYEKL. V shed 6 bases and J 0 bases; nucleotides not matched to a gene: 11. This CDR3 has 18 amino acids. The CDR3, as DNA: TGCGCCAGCAGTCCTGGACTAGCGGGAGAAATGAGCTCCTACGAGCAGTACTTC. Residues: CASSPGLAGEMSSYEQYF.

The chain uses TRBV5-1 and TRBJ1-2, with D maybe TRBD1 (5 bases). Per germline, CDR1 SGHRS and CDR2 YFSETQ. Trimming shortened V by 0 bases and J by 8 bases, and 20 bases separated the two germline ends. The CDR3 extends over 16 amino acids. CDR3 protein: CASSLDRLGQGGGYTF. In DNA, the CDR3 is TGCGCCAGCAGCTTGGATCGTCTGGGTCAGGGTGGCGGCTACACCTTC.

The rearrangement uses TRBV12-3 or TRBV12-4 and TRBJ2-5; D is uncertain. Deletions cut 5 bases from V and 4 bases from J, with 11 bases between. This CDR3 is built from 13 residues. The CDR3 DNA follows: TGTGCCAGCAGTCCCGGACGCTCAGAGACCCAGTACTTC. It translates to CASSPGRSETQYF.

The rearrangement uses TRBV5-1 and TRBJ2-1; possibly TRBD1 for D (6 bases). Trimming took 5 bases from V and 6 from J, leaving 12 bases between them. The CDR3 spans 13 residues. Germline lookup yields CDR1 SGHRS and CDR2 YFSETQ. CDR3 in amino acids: CASSPTGSNEQFF. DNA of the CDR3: TGCGCCAGCAGTCCAACAGGGTCCAATGAGCAGTTCTTC.

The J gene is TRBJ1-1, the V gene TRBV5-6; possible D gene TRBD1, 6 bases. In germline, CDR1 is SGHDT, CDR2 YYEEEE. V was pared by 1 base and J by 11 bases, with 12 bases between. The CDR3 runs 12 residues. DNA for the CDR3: TGTGCCAGCAGCTTGCTGGCAGGGGACGCTTTCTTT. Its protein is CASSLLAGDAFF.

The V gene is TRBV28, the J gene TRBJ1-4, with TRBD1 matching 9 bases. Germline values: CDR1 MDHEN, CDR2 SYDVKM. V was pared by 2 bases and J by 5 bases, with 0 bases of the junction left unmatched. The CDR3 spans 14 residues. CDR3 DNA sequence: TGTGCCAGCAGTTTAGGACAGGGGAATGAAAAACTGTTTTTT. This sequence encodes CASSLGQGNEKLFF.

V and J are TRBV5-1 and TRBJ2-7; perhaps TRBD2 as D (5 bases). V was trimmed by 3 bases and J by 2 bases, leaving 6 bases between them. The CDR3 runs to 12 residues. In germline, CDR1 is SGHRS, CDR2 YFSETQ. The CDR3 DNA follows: TGCGCCAGCAGCTCGGAGGCCTACGAGCAGTACTTC. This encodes CASSSEAYEQYF.

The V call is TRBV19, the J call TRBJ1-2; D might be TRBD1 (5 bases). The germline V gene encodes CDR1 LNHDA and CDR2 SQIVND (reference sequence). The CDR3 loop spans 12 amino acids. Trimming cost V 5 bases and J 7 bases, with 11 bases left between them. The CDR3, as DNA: TGTGCCAGTAGTCCGGGGGGAGCTGGCTACACCTTC. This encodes CASSPGGAGYTF.

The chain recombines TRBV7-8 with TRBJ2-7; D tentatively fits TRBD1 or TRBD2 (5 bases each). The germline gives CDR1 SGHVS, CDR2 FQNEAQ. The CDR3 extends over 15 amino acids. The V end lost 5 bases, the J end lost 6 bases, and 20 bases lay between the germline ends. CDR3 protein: CASSPERGRAGEQYF. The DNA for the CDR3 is TGTGCCAGCAGCCCCGAACGGGGCAGGGCCGGCGAGCAGTACTTC. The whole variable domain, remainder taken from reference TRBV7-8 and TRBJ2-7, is GAGVSQSPRYKVAKRGQDVALRCDPISGHVSLFWYQQALGQGPEFLTYFQNEAQLDKSGLPSDRFFAERPEGSVSTLKIQRTQQEDSAVYLCASSPERGRAGEQYFGPGTRLTVT.

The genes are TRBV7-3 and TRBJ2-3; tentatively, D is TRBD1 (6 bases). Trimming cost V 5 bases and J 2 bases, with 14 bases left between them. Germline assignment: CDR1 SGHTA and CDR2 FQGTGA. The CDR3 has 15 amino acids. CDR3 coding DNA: TGTGCCAGCAGCCCGACAGGTCGCAACACAGATACGCAGTATTTT. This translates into CASSPTGRNTDTQYF.

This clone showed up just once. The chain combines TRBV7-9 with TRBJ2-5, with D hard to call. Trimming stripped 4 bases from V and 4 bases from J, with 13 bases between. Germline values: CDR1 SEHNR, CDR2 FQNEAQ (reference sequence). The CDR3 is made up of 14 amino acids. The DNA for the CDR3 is TGTGCCAGCAGCTCCGGCGGTAGCTCAGAGACCCAGTACTTC. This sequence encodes CASSSGGSSETQYF.

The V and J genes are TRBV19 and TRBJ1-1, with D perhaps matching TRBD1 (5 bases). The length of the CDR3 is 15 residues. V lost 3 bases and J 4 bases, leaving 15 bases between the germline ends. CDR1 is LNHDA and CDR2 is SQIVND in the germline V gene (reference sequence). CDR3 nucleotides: TGTGCCAGTAGTATTCCTAGACGGGGGGGCACTGAAGCTTTCTTT. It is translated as CASSIPRRGGTEAFF. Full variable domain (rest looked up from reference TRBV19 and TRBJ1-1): DGGITQSPKYLFRKEGQNVTLSCEQNLNHDAMYWYRQDPGQGLRLIYYSQIVNDFQKGDIAEGYSVSREKKESFPLTVTSAQKNPTAFYLCASSIPRRGGTEAFFGQGTRLTVV.

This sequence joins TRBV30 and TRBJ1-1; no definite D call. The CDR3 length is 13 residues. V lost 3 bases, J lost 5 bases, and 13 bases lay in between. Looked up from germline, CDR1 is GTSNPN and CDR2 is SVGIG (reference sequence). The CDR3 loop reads CAWRRAPGTEAFF. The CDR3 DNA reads TGTGCCTGGAGGCGAGCCCCGGGTACTGAAGCTTTCTTT.

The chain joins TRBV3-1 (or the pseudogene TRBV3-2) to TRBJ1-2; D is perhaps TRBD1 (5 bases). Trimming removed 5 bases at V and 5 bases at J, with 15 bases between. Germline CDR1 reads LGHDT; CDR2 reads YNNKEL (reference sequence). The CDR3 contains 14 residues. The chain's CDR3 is CASSAPGVSYGYTF. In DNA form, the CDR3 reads TGTGCCAGCAGCGCCCCGGGGGTTTCATATGGCTACACCTTC.

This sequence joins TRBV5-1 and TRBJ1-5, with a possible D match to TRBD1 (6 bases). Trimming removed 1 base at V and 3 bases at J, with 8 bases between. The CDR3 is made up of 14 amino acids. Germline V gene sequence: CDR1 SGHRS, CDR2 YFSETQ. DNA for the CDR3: TGCGCCAGCAGCTTGACAGGGTCCAATCAGCCCCAGCATTTT. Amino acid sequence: CASSLTGSNQPQHF.

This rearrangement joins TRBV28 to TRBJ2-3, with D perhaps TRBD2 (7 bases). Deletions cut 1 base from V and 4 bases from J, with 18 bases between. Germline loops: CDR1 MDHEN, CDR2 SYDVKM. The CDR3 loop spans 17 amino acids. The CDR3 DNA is TGTGCCAGCAGTTTATCGCCTAGCGGAGAGGGGGCAGATACGCAGTATTTT. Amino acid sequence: CASSLSPSGEGADTQYF.

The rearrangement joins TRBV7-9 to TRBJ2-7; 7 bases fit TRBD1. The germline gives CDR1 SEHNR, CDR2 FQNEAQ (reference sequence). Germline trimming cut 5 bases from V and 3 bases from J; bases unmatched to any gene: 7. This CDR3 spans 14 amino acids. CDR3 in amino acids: CASSLLQGNYEQYF. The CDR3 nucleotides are TGTGCCAGCAGCCTCTTACAGGGGAACTACGAGCAGTACTTC.

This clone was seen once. This chain's CDR3 is CASSPPLGANSEKLFF. The CDR3 bases are TGTGCCAGCAGCCCCCCGTTGGGGGCGAACAGCGAAAAACTGTTTTTT. The V gene is TRBV11-2, the J gene TRBJ1-4, with a possible D match to TRBD1 (6 bases). Per the germline V gene, CDR1 is SGHAT and CDR2 is FQNNGV. The V end lost 5 bases, the J end lost 8 bases, and 21 bases lay between the germline ends. The CDR3 totals 16 residues.

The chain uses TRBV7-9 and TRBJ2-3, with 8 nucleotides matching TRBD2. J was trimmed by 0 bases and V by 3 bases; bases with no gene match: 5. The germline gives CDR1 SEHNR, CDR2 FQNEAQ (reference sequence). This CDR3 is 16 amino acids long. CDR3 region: CASSFRGGKSTDTQYF. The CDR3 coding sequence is TGTGCCAGCAGCTTTCGGGGGGGCAAGAGCACAGATACGCAGTATTTT.

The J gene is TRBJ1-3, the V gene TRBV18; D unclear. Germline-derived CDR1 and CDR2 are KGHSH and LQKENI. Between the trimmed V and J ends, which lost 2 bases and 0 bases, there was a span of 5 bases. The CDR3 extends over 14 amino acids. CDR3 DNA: TGTGCCAGCTCACCAGATTTCTCTGGAAACACCATATATTTT. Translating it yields CASSPDFSGNTIYF.

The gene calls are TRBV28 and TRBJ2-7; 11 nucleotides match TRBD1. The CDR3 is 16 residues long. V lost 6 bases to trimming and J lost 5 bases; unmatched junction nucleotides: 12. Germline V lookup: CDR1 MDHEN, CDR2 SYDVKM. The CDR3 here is CASSLVEWTGGNEQYF. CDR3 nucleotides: TGTGCCAGCAGCTTAGTAGAATGGACAGGGGGCAACGAGCAGTACTTC.

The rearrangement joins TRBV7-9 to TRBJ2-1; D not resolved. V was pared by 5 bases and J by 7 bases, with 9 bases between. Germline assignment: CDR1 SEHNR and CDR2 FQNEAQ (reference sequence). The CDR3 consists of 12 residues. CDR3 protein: CASSPGRNEQFF. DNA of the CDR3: TGTGCCAGCAGCCCGGGCCGAAATGAGCAGTTCTTC.

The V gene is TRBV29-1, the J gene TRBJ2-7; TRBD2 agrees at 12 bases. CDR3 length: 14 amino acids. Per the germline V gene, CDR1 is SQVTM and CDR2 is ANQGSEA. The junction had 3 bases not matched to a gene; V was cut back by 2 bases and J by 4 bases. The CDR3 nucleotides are TGCAGCGTTGAAAAACTAGCGGGAGGATACGAGCAGTACTTC. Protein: CSVEKLAGGYEQYF.

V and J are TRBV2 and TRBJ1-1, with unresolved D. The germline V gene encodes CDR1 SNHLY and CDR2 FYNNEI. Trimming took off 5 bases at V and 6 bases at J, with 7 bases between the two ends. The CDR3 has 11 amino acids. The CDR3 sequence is CASSPYSEAFF. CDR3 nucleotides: TGTGCCAGCAGTCCGTATTCTGAAGCTTTCTTT.